This T cell receptor beta chain was recorded in a study of cytomegalovirus exposure and HLA in healthy donors. The overall study: Around 77 million unique TCRs from HLA-typed donors made up an early data release.

The V end was cut by 5 bases, the J end by 2 bases, with 15 bases between. CDR3 length equals 15 residues. Germline CDR1 is LNHDA and CDR2 is SQIVND (reference sequence). Researchers ran the PCR with 60 Vbeta and 13 Jbeta primers. Original analysis: Later analysis identified roughly 84 million unique TCR beta chains, 10 million to 12 million shared. Sequencing was performed with immunoSEQ multiplex PCR; in TCRdb, only in-frame clones are kept and a portion is missing. V, J and clone size derive from that table, while D and trimming were established from the DNA sequence. The sample shows about 96,000 clones, approximately 75% of them seen only once. This clone was picked up one time. The same CDR3 is also encoded by other DNA sequences in this sample. Sampled while nominally healthy, donors likely had unrecorded immune exposures.

Material for sequencing was PBMCs. The clonotype was recovered from a woman between 70 and 85 years old in good health and CMV-seropositive. The chain recombines TRBV19 with TRBJ2-5, with a weak D call TRBD2 (5 bases). The CDR3 DNA reads as TGTGCCAGTAGTCCCCTATCGGGGTCTCAAGAGACCCAGTACTTC. It specifies CASSPLSGSQETQYF.